Below are 14 T cell receptor beta chains sequenced from a single sample in a study of shared clonotypes between healthy human individuals. Generated by immunoSEQ multiplex PCR, the TCRdb table keeps only in-frame clones and is missing some. The data contain about 2.3 million clones, roughly 90% of them singletons. Sequenced: naive CD4+ T cells from PBMCs. As for subset: CD45RA+ positively selected. All receptors derive from a man younger than 30 in good health. Some clones in this sample may be carry-over from other donors' samples.

The V call is TRBV5-1, the J call TRBJ1-5; 9 bases are a match to TRBD1. The CDR3 contains 15 residues. The V segment lost 4 bases and the J segment 6 bases; nucleotides outside the gene matches: 8. Per germline, CDR1 SGHRS and CDR2 YFSETQ. The chain's CDR3 is CASSPQGAGGQPQHF. Here the CDR3 DNA reads TGCGCCAGCAGCCCACAGGGGGCGGGTGGTCAGCCCCAGCATTTT. Using reference TRBV5-1 and TRBJ1-5 for the parts outside the CDR3, the full variable domain is KAGVTQTPRYLIKTRGQQVTLSCSPISGHRSVSWYQQTPGQGLQFLFEYFSETQRNKGNFPGRFSGRQFSNSRSEMNVSTLELGDSALYLCASSPQGAGGQPQHFGDGTRLSIL.

The rearrangement uses TRBV4-1 and TRBJ2-1, with 8 bases lining up with TRBD1. This CDR3 region has 16 residues. J gave up 8 bases and V 1 base, and 10 bases lay outside the gene matches. Germline-derived CDR1 and CDR2 are MGHRA and YSYEKL. The CDR3 bases are TGCGCCAGCAGCCAAGGCCAGGGGGCCCCCGTGGATGAGCAGTTCTTC. Protein product: CASSQGQGAPVDEQFF.

V usage is TRBV5-1 and J usage is TRBJ2-7; 8 positions agree with TRBD2. The V gene's germline CDR1 is SGHRS and CDR2 YFSETQ. The CDR3 length is 16 residues. With 0 bases clipped from V and 2 bases from J, the junction kept 7 bases outside the gene matches. CDR3 sequence: CASSLESGRGPYEQYF. CDR3 DNA sequence: TGCGCCAGCAGCTTGGAGTCCGGGAGGGGCCCCTACGAGCAGTACTTC.

This rearrangement joins TRBV27 to TRBJ1-1; no reliable D call. The CDR3 has 15 amino acids. V lost 8 bases to trimming and J lost 6 bases, with 22 bases between them. CDR1 and CDR2 from the germline V gene are MNHEY and SMNVEV (reference sequence). CDR3 residues: CASRQVGAPPPEAFF. The CDR3 nucleotides are TGTGCCAGCCGTCAGGTCGGAGCCCCCCCACCTGAAGCTTTCTTT.

The J gene is TRBJ2-7, the V gene TRBV14, with 10 bases aligning to TRBD1. The CDR3 contains 14 residues. With 4 bases clipped from V and 4 bases from J, the junction kept 4 bases outside the gene matches. Germline loops: CDR1 SGHDN, CDR2 FVKESK. DNA of the CDR3: TGTGCCAGCAGCCCCTGGGACAGGGGTTACGAGCAGTACTTC. Protein product: CASSPWDRGYEQYF.

V gene TRBV5-1 combines with J gene TRBJ1-5; 9 bases align to TRBD1. The ends lost 0 bases at V and 10 bases at J; junction bases unmatched: 8. Germline V CDR1 and CDR2: SGHRS, YFSETQ. The CDR3 contains 15 residues. The CDR3 DNA sequence: TGCGCCAGCAGCTTGGAAGGGACAGGGTCCGAACCCCAGCATTTT. Its protein product is CASSLEGTGSEPQHF. The whole variable domain, remainder taken from reference TRBV5-1 and TRBJ1-5, is KAGVTQTPRYLIKTRGQQVTLSCSPISGHRSVSWYQQTPGQGLQFLFEYFSETQRNKGNFPGRFSGRQFSNSRSEMNVSTLELGDSALYLCASSLEGTGSEPQHFGDGTRLSIL.

The chain carries TRBV7-9 and TRBJ2-5; 9 positions match TRBD2. The germline CDR1 and CDR2 sequences are SEHNR and FQNEAQ (reference sequence). The CDR3 covers 17 residues. The V segment lost 7 bases and the J segment 4 bases; nucleotides outside the gene matches: 16. The CDR3 sequence is CASNRGASGVHPETQYF. As DNA, the CDR3 is TGTGCCAGCAACCGAGGGGCTAGCGGGGTACATCCAGAGACCCAGTACTTC.

The V call is TRBV11-2, the J call TRBJ2-7, with D possibly being TRBD2 (6 bases). This CDR3 has 14 residues. Germline V gene data show CDR1 as SGHAT and CDR2 as FQNNGV. Trimming shortened V by 1 base and J by 2 bases, and 9 bases separated the two germline ends. The CDR3 is CASSLVPGAYEQYF. DNA of the CDR3: TGTGCCAGCAGCTTAGTTCCGGGGGCCTACGAGCAGTACTTC.

This chain joins TRBV2 and TRBJ1-5, with D tentatively TRBD1 (6 bases). CDR1 and CDR2 (germline): SNHLY, FYNNEI. Between the trimmed V and J ends, which lost 4 bases and 5 bases, there was a span of 12 bases. The CDR3 extends over 14 amino acids. CDR3 in amino acids: CASSAQGRDQPQHF. The CDR3 nucleotides read TGTGCCAGCAGTGCCCAGGGGCGAGATCAGCCCCAGCATTTT.

V gene TRBV11-3 combines with J gene TRBJ2-4; D unresolved. The CDR3 is made up of 16 amino acids. CDR1 SGHNT and CDR2 YENEEA come from the germline V gene. V shed 1 base and J shed 0 bases, with 10 bases lying between them. The CDR3 region is CASSLVRRQAKNIQYF. DNA of the CDR3: TGTGCCAGCAGCTTAGTAAGGAGACAAGCCAAAAACATTCAGTACTTC.

The chain's CDR3 is CASSFGRKETQYF. In nucleotides, the CDR3 is TGCGCCAGCAGCTTTGGGCGGAAAGAGACCCAGTACTTC. The chain couples TRBV5-1 to TRBJ2-5, with D hard to call. This CDR3 is 13 amino acids long. Germline lookup yields CDR1 SGHRS and CDR2 YFSETQ. V lost 2 bases, J lost 3 bases, and 8 bases lay in between.

This clone has only one observation. At one end, the junction sequence differs from germline, possibly due to a read error. The chain combines TRBV4-1 with TRBJ2-7, with 11 bases that match TRBD2. Germline CDR1 reads MGHRA; CDR2 reads YSYEKL. The CDR3 extends over 16 amino acids. CDR3 coding DNA: TGCGCCAGCAGGCAAGAAACTAGCGGGAGCTCCTACGAGCAGTACTTC. It is translated as CASRQETSGSSYEQYF.

V usage is TRBV28 and J usage is TRBJ2-5, with D possibly being TRBD1 (5 bases). Trimming removed 7 bases from V and 3 bases from J, with 6 bases in between. Germline V lookup: CDR1 MDHEN, CDR2 SYDVKM. The CDR3 runs to 11 residues. The CDR3 region has the DNA TGTGCCAGCACCAGGGAAGAGACCCAGTACTTC. Translated, it gives CASTREETQYF.

The chain has TRBV7-2 and TRBJ2-2; no firm D call. V was trimmed by 0 bases and J by 2 bases, leaving 13 bases between them. This CDR3 has 17 residues. Germline CDR1 is SGHTA and CDR2 is FQGNSA. CDR3 sequence reads: CASSLAWGPYNTGELFF. In DNA, the CDR3 is TGTGCCAGCAGCTTAGCATGGGGTCCCTATAACACCGGGGAGCTGTTTTTT.